Presented here are 25 T cell receptor beta chains from one specimen sequenced in a study of OX40 agonist ivuxolimab in advanced cancers. Clones were sequenced by immunoSEQ multiplex PCR, and TCRdb holds only the in-frame ones, with some missing. This sample has around 62,000 clones; about 83% occur once, and the top ten carry 0.55% to 0.85%. The sample consisted of CD4+ or CD8+ T cells sorted from blood, taken in a trial of the OX40 agonist ivuxolimab. The receptors originated from an adult with an advanced solid tumor such as melanoma, head and neck, liver or kidney cancer.

The J gene is TRBJ1-6, the V gene TRBV9; 7 bases are a match to TRBD1. This CDR3 region has 15 residues. CDR1 is SGDLS and CDR2 is YYNGEE in the germline V gene. V lost 3 bases and J lost 7; bases outside the gene matches: 7. CDR3 sequence reads: CASSALHRGNSPLHF. CDR3 nucleotides: TGTGCCAGCAGCGCACTTCACAGGGGAAATTCACCCCTCCACTTT. Full variable domain (missing parts from reference TRBV9 and TRBJ1-6): DSGVTQTPKHLITATGQRVTLRCSPRSGDLSVYWYQQSLDQGLQFLIQYYNGEERAKGNILERFSAQQFPDLHSELNLSSLELGDSALYFCASSALHRGNSPLHFGNGTRLTVT.

V usage is TRBV7-8 and J usage is TRBJ1-3; D is uncertain. The CDR3 runs to 14 residues. The V gene's germline CDR1 is SGHVS and CDR2 FQNEAQ. With 8 bases removed from V and 0 bases from J, the gap between germline ends came to 11 bases. The CDR3 loop reads CASRQGSSGNTIYF. Here the CDR3 DNA reads TGTGCCAGCCGCCAAGGGAGCTCTGGAAACACCATATATTTT. The full variable domain, with the rest looked up from reference TRBV7-8 and TRBJ1-3, is GAGVSQSPRYKVAKRGQDVALRCDPISGHVSLFWYQQALGQGPEFLTYFQNEAQLDKSGLPSDRFFAERPEGSVSTLKIQRTQQEDSAVYLCASRQGSSGNTIYFGEGSWLTVV.

This clone was seen just once. The rearrangement links TRBV6-5 to TRBJ2-7; D unclear. Germline loops: CDR1 MNHEY, CDR2 SVGAGI. The CDR3 contains 11 residues. Trimming took off 4 bases at V and 5 bases at J, with 6 bases between the two ends. CDR3: CASSLMNEQYF. The CDR3 DNA reads as TGTGCCAGCAGTTTAATGAACGAGCAGTACTTC.

V is TRBV11-3 and J is TRBJ2-1; 11 bases line up with TRBD2. Germline loops: CDR1 SGHNT, CDR2 YENEEA. Unmatched junction bases numbered 12, after V lost 3 bases and J lost 8 bases. There are 17 residues in the CDR3. The CDR3 DNA sequence: TGTGCCAGCAGCTTGGACGATAGCGGGGGGGCGTTCGATGAGCAGTTCTTC. Protein product: CASSLDDSGGAFDEQFF.

V gene TRBV18 combines with J gene TRBJ1-1; TRBD1 is a possible D gene (5 bases). Germline V lookup: CDR1 KGHSH, CDR2 LQKENI. Trimming took off 4 bases at V and 0 bases at J, with 15 bases between the two ends. The CDR3 is 16 amino acids. CDR3 residues: CASSRSPDSMNTEAFF. The CDR3 bases are TGTGCCAGCTCACGGAGCCCCGACAGCATGAACACTGAAGCTTTCTTT.

This sequence joins TRBV5-1 and TRBJ2-7; 12 positions match TRBD1. V lost 2 bases, J lost 4 bases, and 7 bases stayed unmatched. There are 16 residues in the CDR3. CDR1 is SGHRS, CDR2 YFSETQ, per germline. CDR3 loop: CASSFNRDRGPYEQYF. The CDR3 DNA follows: TGCGCCAGCAGCTTTAACCGGGACAGGGGGCCGTACGAGCAGTACTTC. The whole variable domain, remainder taken from reference TRBV5-1 and TRBJ2-7, is KAGVTQTPRYLIKTRGQQVTLSCSPISGHRSVSWYQQTPGQGLQFLFEYFSETQRNKGNFPGRFSGRQFSNSRSEMNVSTLELGDSALYLCASSFNRDRGPYEQYFGPGTRLTVT.

V and J are TRBV19 and TRBJ2-3, with 9 bases that match TRBD1. The germline gives CDR1 LNHDA, CDR2 SQIVND (reference sequence). Trimming removed 6 bases from V and 3 bases from J; junction bases left unmatched: 4. The CDR3 is made up of 14 amino acids. The CDR3 region is CASSRDRVTDTQYF. The CDR3 DNA follows: TGTGCCAGTAGCCGGGACAGGGTAACAGATACGCAGTATTTT.

This chain joins TRBV27 and TRBJ1-1, with 9 positions matching TRBD1. V lost 4 bases and J lost 4; bases outside the gene matches: 4. CDR1 MNHEY and CDR2 SMNVEV come from the germline V gene (reference sequence). The CDR3 spans 14 residues. The CDR3 coding sequence is TGTGCCAGCAGTTACAGGGGGCGAGGCACTGAAGCTTTCTTT. As protein: CASSYRGRGTEAFF.

The CDR3, as DNA: TGTGCCAGCAGCTCCTCCGATACGCAGTATTTT. The encoded protein is CASSSSDTQYF. V is TRBV5-4 and J is TRBJ2-3, with no clear D. The CDR3 is made up of 11 amino acids. The germline V gene encodes CDR1 SGHNT and CDR2 YYREEE (reference sequence). Trimming cost V 3 bases and J 6 bases, with 5 bases left between them.

The rearrangement joins TRBV19 to TRBJ2-7, with TRBD1 identical over 9 bases. This CDR3 has 16 amino acids. Germline loops: CDR1 LNHDA, CDR2 SQIVND (reference sequence). V lost 1 base, J lost 4 bases, and 8 bases stayed unmatched. Written as DNA, the CDR3 is TGTGCCAGTAGTATAGGGAAGGGACAGGGCCGATACGAGCAGTACTTC. Amino acids: CASSIGKGQGRYEQYF.

The chain employs TRBV19 and TRBJ2-7, with 8 bases matching TRBD1. The V segment lost 8 bases and the J segment 2 bases; nucleotides outside the gene matches: 11. Germline CDR1 and CDR2: LNHDA and SQIVND (reference sequence). The CDR3 runs to 15 residues. CDR3 sequence (DNA): TGTGCCAGTGGGAAGGGCAGGGGGCTAGCCTACGAGCAGTACTTC. This translates into CASGKGRGLAYEQYF.

By sample fraction, this clone is medium-sized (0.01 to 0.1%). The chain combines TRBV27 with TRBJ2-7, with D perhaps matching TRBD1 (5 bases). V was trimmed by 4 bases and J by 1 base, leaving 8 bases between them. Germline values: CDR1 MNHEY, CDR2 SMNVEV (reference sequence). CDR3 length: 13 residues. The CDR3 bases are TGTGCCAGCAGTTCACAGGAATCCTACGAGCAGTACTTC. Its translation: CASSSQESYEQYF.

This clone was observed once. This sequence joins TRBV5-8 and TRBJ1-6, with D hard to call. The V end lost 4 bases, the J end lost 8 bases, and 16 bases lay between the germline ends. Per the germline V gene, CDR1 is SGHTS and CDR2 is YDEGEE. This CDR3 contains 15 residues. The CDR3 protein is CASSARPLTDSPLHF. DNA of the CDR3: TGTGCCAGCAGCGCCCGGCCCCTTACGGATTCACCCCTCCACTTT.

V usage is TRBV6-1 and J usage is TRBJ2-4; D remains ambiguous. Germline assignment: CDR1 MNHNS and CDR2 SASEGT. V lost 0 bases to trimming and J lost 1 base, with 13 bases between them. The CDR3 has 17 amino acids. The CDR3 coding sequence is TGTGCCAGCAGTGAAGCGCCTGGGATGGGGGCCAAAAACATTCAGTACTTC. Its protein product is CASSEAPGMGAKNIQYF.

The V and J genes are TRBV4-2 and TRBJ1-5, with 7 bases identical to TRBD1. CDR1 and CDR2 (germline): LGHNA, YNFKEQ. V trimming: 5 bases; J trimming: 4 bases; junction bases outside the gene matches: 8. The CDR3 loop spans 15 amino acids. The CDR3 DNA follows: TGTGCCAGCAGCTCAGGGGGAAGGGGAAATCAGCCCCAGCATTTT. Its protein is CASSSGGRGNQPQHF.

The chain carries TRBV7-9 and TRBJ2-5, with 10 bases matching TRBD1. Trimming at V came to 2 bases and at J to 4 bases, leaving 7 bases not matched to a gene. CDR3 length: 16 residues. Germline values: CDR1 SEHNR, CDR2 FQNEAQ (reference sequence). The CDR3 loop reads CASSLPRQGAGETQYF. The CDR3 DNA reads TGTGCCAGCAGCTTACCCCGACAGGGGGCGGGAGAGACCCAGTACTTC.

This chain links TRBV19 with TRBJ2-1, with TRBD2 matching over 12 bases. With 4 bases clipped from V and 4 bases from J, the junction kept 2 bases outside the gene matches. The CDR3 contains 15 residues. The germline V gene encodes CDR1 LNHDA and CDR2 SQIVND (reference sequence). CDR3 DNA: TGTGCCAGTAGTAACCTAGCGGGGGGGTACAATGAGCAGTTCTTC. This codes for CASSNLAGGYNEQFF.

This chain uses TRBV5-1 with TRBJ2-2, with 9 bases lining up with TRBD1. Trimming cost V 7 bases and J 5 bases; bases outside gene matches: 9. Germline V gives CDR1 SGHRS, CDR2 YFSETQ. CDR3 length equals 15 residues. CDR3 DNA sequence: TGCGCCAGCGTAACCGGGACAGGGATAACCGGGGAGCTGTTTTTT. Translated: CASVTGTGITGELFF.

V is TRBV7-2 and J is TRBJ2-5; 15 bases are a match to TRBD2. CDR1 and CDR2 from the germline V gene are SGHTA and FQGNSA. The CDR3 contains 17 residues. Trimming took 0 bases from V and 3 from J; bases not matched to a gene: 2. CDR3 region: CASSLARTSGGEETQYF. The DNA of the CDR3 is TGTGCCAGCAGCTTAGCCCGGACTAGCGGGGGGGAAGAGACCCAGTACTTC.

The J gene is TRBJ1-5, the V gene TRBV4-3; D gene ambiguous. In germline, CDR1 is LGHNA, CDR2 YSLEER. V was clipped by 0 bases and J by 9 bases, with 15 bases between them. The CDR3 loop spans 15 amino acids. The chain's CDR3 is CASSQDPSLAGPQHF. The DNA of the CDR3 is TGCGCCAGCAGCCAAGATCCAAGTCTGGCAGGGCCCCAGCATTTT.

The rearrangement uses TRBV11-3 and TRBJ2-2, with D perhaps matching TRBD2 (6 bases). V was pared by 3 bases and J by 5 bases, with 7 bases between. Germline CDR1 reads SGHNT; CDR2 reads YENEEA. The CDR3 sequence is 13 residues long. In DNA form, the CDR3 reads TGTGCCAGCAGCTTGGAGGGAACCGGGGAGCTGTTTTTT. Protein product: CASSLEGTGELFF. Full variable domain (missing parts from reference TRBV11-3 and TRBJ2-2): EAGVVQSPRYKIIEKKQPVAFWCNPISGHNTLYWYLQNLGQGPELLIRYENEEAVDDSQLPKDRFSAERLKGVDSTLKIQPAELGDSAVYLCASSLEGTGELFFGEGSRLTVL.

The V and J genes are TRBV11-2 and TRBJ1-1; D not certain. Trimming left V 7 bases short and J 7 bases short, with 10 bases between. The CDR3 consists of 11 residues. Looked up from germline, CDR1 is SGHAT and CDR2 is FQNNGV. The CDR3 region is CASIEVGEAFF. The CDR3 region has the DNA TGTGCCAGCATCGAGGTCGGTGAAGCTTTCTTT.

J is TRBJ2-4 and V is TRBV6-1; 12 nucleotides align to TRBD1. Germline V gives CDR1 MNHNS, CDR2 SASEGT. The CDR3 totals 14 residues. The V segment lost 6 bases and the J segment 8 bases; nucleotides outside the gene matches: 5. In DNA form, the CDR3 reads TGTGCCAGCAGGGGACAGGGGGCTTGGGACATTCAGTACTTC. As protein: CASRGQGAWDIQYF.

This clone was detected only a few times. The genes are TRBV4-3 and TRBJ1-2, with TRBD1 matching 8 bases. Germline V gives CDR1 LGHNA, CDR2 YSLEER. V lost 0 bases to trimming and J lost 4 bases; unmatched junction nucleotides: 7. The CDR3 is 16 residues long. CDR3: CASSQDTTGASYGYTF. CDR3 coding DNA: TGCGCCAGCAGCCAAGACACGACAGGGGCCAGCTATGGCTACACCTTC.

The chain is built from TRBV7-2 and TRBJ1-5; 7 bases line up with TRBD1. The CDR3 is made up of 17 amino acids. Germline V lookup: CDR1 SGHTA, CDR2 FQGNSA. The J segment lost 1 base and the V segment lost 3 bases, leaving 9 bases of the junction unmatched. CDR3 loop: CASSFAGGGGSNQPQHF. CDR3 nucleotides: TGTGCCAGCAGCTTCGCGGGAGGGGGCGGGAGCAATCAGCCCCAGCATTTT.